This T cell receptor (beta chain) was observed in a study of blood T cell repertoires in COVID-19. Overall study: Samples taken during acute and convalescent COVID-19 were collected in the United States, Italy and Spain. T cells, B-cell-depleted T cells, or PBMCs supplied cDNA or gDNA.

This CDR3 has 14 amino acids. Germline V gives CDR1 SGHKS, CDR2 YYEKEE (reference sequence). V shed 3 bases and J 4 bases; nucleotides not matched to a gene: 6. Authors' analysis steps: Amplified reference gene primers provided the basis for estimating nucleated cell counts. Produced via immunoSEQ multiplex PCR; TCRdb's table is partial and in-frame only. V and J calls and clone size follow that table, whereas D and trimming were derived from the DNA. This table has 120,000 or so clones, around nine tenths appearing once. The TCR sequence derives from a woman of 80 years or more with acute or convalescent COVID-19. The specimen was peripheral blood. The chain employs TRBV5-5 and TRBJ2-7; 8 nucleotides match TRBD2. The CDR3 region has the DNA TGTGCCAGCAGCTCCAGCGGGGGTTGGTACGAGCAGTACTTC. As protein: CASSSSGGWYEQYF.